This TCR beta chain was captured in a study of T-cell memory formation after mild COVID-19. The wider study: Largely, the TCR clusters proved donor specific. Findings and limits, study-wide: A subset of responding clones appeared in pre-infection memory, suggesting cross-reactive memory joined.

This clonotype was detected a few times. The antigen remains undetermined. MiXCR was run by TCRdb on the 5' RACE reads, yielding one entry per CDR3 protein. The sample lists about 180,000 distinct CDR3 sequences; 16% were seen once. The sequence derives from an adult woman who had mild COVID-19 (a few samples of this study predate the infection). Cell type and time point are not known. Sequencing was carried out using PBMCs or a T cell subset sorted from them (not recorded which).

The CDR3 here is CSARDTGTSGRMNEQYF. The CDR3 nucleotides are TGCAGTGCTAGAGACACCGGGACTAGCGGGAGGATGAACGAGCAGTACTTC. The chain joins TRBV20-1 to TRBJ2-7; 15 nucleotides match TRBD2. This CDR3 has 17 residues. V gave up 0 bases and J gave up 5 bases; unmatched junction bases: 8. Per germline, CDR1 DFQATT and CDR2 SNEGSKA (reference sequence).